This TCR beta chain came from a study of T-cell memory formation after mild COVID-19. This clonotype occurred a few times. With constant-segment primers, 5'RACE yielded cDNA libraries of TCR alpha and TCR beta that carried sample barcodes and UMIs. TCRdb re-analysed the 5' RACE reads in MiXCR, keeping a single row per CDR3 protein. The sample lists over 130,000 distinct CDR3 sequences, 14% occurring once. Trimming removed 1 base at V and 7 bases at J, with 14 bases between. From germline, CDR1 is SGHDT and CDR2 YYEEEE. There are 14 residues in the CDR3. This chain joins TRBV5-6 and TRBJ1-2, with D unclear. The material sequenced was PBMCs or a T cell subset sorted from them (not recorded which). The receptor was isolated from an adult woman who had mild COVID-19 (a few samples of this study predate the infection). Cell type and time point are not known. CDR3 in DNA: TGTGCCAGCAGCTTGTCCTCAGGTCTGCGTGGCTACACCTTC. The encoded protein is CASSLSSGLRGYTF.